This T cell receptor beta chain was identified during a study of shared clonotypes between healthy human individuals. General study points: Naive subsets generally had larger estimated richness than memory subsets.

With regard to this clone: Its specificity is not known.

CD8 cells regarded as naive lacked CD45RO, were positively chosen for CCR7, and omitted terminally differentiated effector memory CD45RA+ cells. Measured with immunoSEQ multiplex PCR; TCRdb has only the in-frame clones, and not every one. The profile shows about 2.1 million clones, about 93% of them singletons. V lost 4 bases, J lost 4 bases, and 8 bases lay in between. The CDR3 consists of 11 residues. Germline V CDR1 and CDR2: SQVTM, ANQGSEA. The sequence derives from a man younger than 35 in good health. Some clones in this sample may be carry-over from other donors' samples. The sample taken for sequencing was naive CD8+ T cells from PBMCs. The chain is built from TRBV29-1 and TRBJ2-7; no clear D. The CDR3 nucleotides are TGCAGCGTTGGCTCCGAGTACGAGCAGTACTTC. Encoded protein: CSVGSEYEQYF.